One sample yielded the 28 T cell receptor beta chains listed below, sequenced in a study of cytomegalovirus exposure and HLA in healthy donors. PCR amplification relied on 60 Vbeta primers (plus 13 Jbeta primers). Sequencing used immunoSEQ multiplex PCR; TCRdb keeps in-frame clones, though not all of them. The sample shows about 150,000 clones, 65% to 90% of them seen only once. Sequencing input: PBMCs. These receptors all stem from a male donor in good health and CMV-seronegative.

The chain employs TRBV9 and TRBJ2-3, with 14 bases matching TRBD2. V dropped 3 bases and J dropped 2; count of bases not matched to a gene: 8. CDR1 and CDR2 (germline): SGDLS, YYNGEE. The CDR3 has 18 residues. CDR3 sequence reads: CASSERLAGGPNTDTQYF. In DNA form, the CDR3 reads TGTGCCAGCAGCGAGAGACTAGCGGGGGGGCCGAACACAGATACGCAGTATTTT.

The CDR3 region has the DNA TGTGCCAGCAGCTTGGGGGGTAGCGCCTACGAGCAGTACTTC. This gives the protein CASSLGGSAYEQYF. The J gene is TRBJ2-7, the V gene TRBV5-4; possible D gene TRBD2, 5 bases. Germline CDR1 is SGHNT and CDR2 is YYREEE (reference sequence). V was shortened by 0 bases and J by 2 bases, with 9 bases between the two germline ends. The CDR3 length is 14 residues. Combining the CDR3 with reference TRBV5-4 and TRBJ2-7 gives the whole variable domain ETGVTQSPTHLIKTRGQQVTLRCSSQSGHNTVSWYQQALGQGPQFIFQYYREEENGRGNFPPRFSGLQFPNYSSELNVNALELDDSALYLCASSLGGSAYEQYFGPGTRLTVT.

V usage is TRBV5-1 and J usage is TRBJ2-1; perhaps TRBD1 as D (5 bases). With 2 bases removed from V and 3 bases from J, the gap between germline ends came to 12 bases. This CDR3 comprises 15 residues. Germline V lookup: CDR1 SGHRS, CDR2 YFSETQ. For the CDR3, the DNA is TGCGCCAGCAGCTTTACCTCGACAGACTACAATGAGCAGTTCTTC. Translation: CASSFTSTDYNEQFF.

The genes are TRBV7-9 and TRBJ1-5, with D unresolved. Germline V gene sequence: CDR1 SEHNR, CDR2 FQNEAQ (reference sequence). Trimming took 5 bases from V and 0 from J, leaving 11 bases between them. This CDR3 region has 15 residues. CDR3 sequence (DNA): TGTGCCAGCAGCCCGTACGTCGGTAGCAATCAGCCCCAGCATTTT. This gives the protein CASSPYVGSNQPQHF.

V and J are TRBV7-2 and TRBJ1-6, with D perhaps TRBD1 (6 bases). Germline V gene sequence: CDR1 SGHTA, CDR2 FQGNSA. CDR3 length: 16 residues. V gave up 8 bases and J gave up 5 bases, with 19 bases separating them. DNA for the CDR3: TGTGCCAGCGGACTCCTTGGGGGCGTCGATAATTCACCCCTCCACTTT. It translates to CASGLLGGVDNSPLHF.

V is TRBV29-1 and J is TRBJ2-1; TRBD2 matches 7 bases. This CDR3 has 13 residues. J gave up 4 bases and V 4 bases, and 4 bases lay outside the gene matches. Germline CDR1 reads SQVTM; CDR2 reads ANQGSEA. CDR3 region: CSVAGGWYNEQFF. The CDR3 coding sequence is TGCAGCGTTGCGGGGGGTTGGTACAATGAGCAGTTCTTC.

The V call is TRBV5-1, the J call TRBJ2-3; 9 nucleotides agree with TRBD2. The CDR3 covers 16 residues. Trimming cost V 0 bases and J 3 bases; bases outside gene matches: 5. Germline V gene lookup returns CDR1 SGHRS and CDR2 YFSETQ. CDR3 protein: CASSLVGLASTDTQYF. The CDR3 DNA reads as TGCGCCAGCAGCTTGGTTGGACTAGCGAGTACAGATACGCAGTATTTT. Based on the CDR3 plus reference TRBV5-1 and TRBJ2-3, the full variable domain is KAGVTQTPRYLIKTRGQQVTLSCSPISGHRSVSWYQQTPGQGLQFLFEYFSETQRNKGNFPGRFSGRQFSNSRSEMNVSTLELGDSALYLCASSLVGLASTDTQYFGPGTRLTVL.

The V call is TRBV2, the J call TRBJ1-2; D gene uncertain. The CDR3 runs 13 residues. CDR1 SNHLY and CDR2 FYNNEI come from the germline V gene. Trimming removed 5 bases from V and 0 bases from J, with 7 bases in between. CDR3 sequence reads: CASSYGANYGYTF. CDR3 coding DNA: TGTGCCAGCAGTTATGGAGCTAACTATGGCTACACCTTC.

This clone appeared a few times. The rearrangement uses TRBV7-9 and TRBJ2-7; 8 bases are shared with TRBD2. Losses at the gene ends were 4 bases for V and 3 bases for J; bases not matched to a gene: 5. The CDR3 extends over 14 amino acids. CDR1 and CDR2 from the germline V gene are SEHNR and FQNEAQ (reference sequence). The DNA for the CDR3 is TGTGCCAGCAGCTCCCTGGCGGGGGGCTACGAGCAGTACTTC. Its protein is CASSSLAGGYEQYF. Based on the CDR3 plus reference TRBV7-9 and TRBJ2-7, the full variable domain is DTGVSQNPRHKITKRGQNVTFRCDPISEHNRLYWYRQTLGQGPEFLTYFQNEAQLEKSRLLSDRFSAERPKGSFSTLEIQRTEQGDSAMYLCASSSLAGGYEQYFGPGTRLTVT.

The V call is TRBV27, the J call TRBJ1-5, with 9 bases that match TRBD1. V lost 2 bases and J lost 1; bases outside the gene matches: 3. Looked up from germline, CDR1 is MNHEY and CDR2 is SMNVEV (reference sequence). This CDR3 has 16 residues. The CDR3 loop reads CASSLKQGASNQPQHF. CDR3 in DNA: TGTGCCAGCAGTTTAAAACAGGGGGCAAGCAATCAGCCCCAGCATTTT.

The chain links TRBV5-4 to TRBJ1-1, with a weak D call TRBD1 (6 bases). Trimming shortened V by 6 bases and J by 5 bases, and 17 bases separated the two germline ends. The CDR3 is 14 residues long. Germline V lookup: CDR1 SGHNT, CDR2 YYREEE (reference sequence). DNA for the CDR3: TGTGCCAGCAATCGAAAGGGGGGGGAGACTGAAGCTTTCTTT. Translation: CASNRKGGETEAFF.

This clone was counted between two and nine times. The chain combines TRBV5-6 with TRBJ1-4; 9 bases map to TRBD1. After removal of 2 bases from V and 11 bases from J, the junction contained 7 bases not matched to a gene. Germline CDR1 and CDR2: SGHDT and YYEEEE. The CDR3 length is 14 residues. CDR3 in amino acids: CASSFGTGLRKLFF. In DNA, the CDR3 is TGTGCCAGCAGCTTCGGGACAGGGCTGCGGAAACTGTTTTTT.

The chain's CDR3 is CASSYRTGSSGNTIYF. The CDR3, as DNA: TGTGCCAGCAGTTATCGGACAGGGAGCTCTGGAAACACCATATATTTT. The chain couples TRBV6-6 to TRBJ1-3; TRBD1 agrees at 8 bases. V trimming: 3 bases; J trimming: 0 bases; junction bases outside the gene matches: 4. CDR1 and CDR2 from the germline V gene are MNHNY and SVGAGI (reference sequence). The CDR3 has 16 residues.

The chain uses TRBV4-1 and TRBJ1-2; TRBD1 matches at 8 bases. Germline trimming cut 0 bases from V and 4 bases from J; bases unmatched to any gene: 4. The CDR3 has 15 residues. Germline-derived CDR1 and CDR2 are MGHRA and YSYEKL. CDR3 protein: CASSQEPTGVYGYTF. CDR3 coding DNA: TGCGCCAGCAGCCAAGAACCGACAGGGGTCTATGGCTACACCTTC.

V gene TRBV27 combines with J gene TRBJ2-7; D gene unclear. The germline V and J ends were trimmed by 4 bases and 0 bases, with 4 bases remaining between them. The CDR3 sequence is 12 residues long. CDR1 and CDR2 from the germline V gene are MNHEY and SMNVEV (reference sequence). The DNA of the CDR3 is TGTGCCAGCAGTTCCAGCTCCTACGAGCAGTACTTC. It codes for CASSSSSYEQYF.

A few counts support this clone. V and J are TRBV9 and TRBJ2-5, with TRBD2 matching over 11 bases. The CDR3 has 16 amino acids. CDR1 SGDLS and CDR2 YYNGEE come from the germline V gene. The junction had 8 bases not matched to a gene; V was cut back by 2 bases and J by 5 bases. CDR3 region: CASSVGTSGPQETQYF. CDR3 DNA sequence: TGTGCCAGCAGCGTCGGGACTAGCGGACCCCAGGAGACCCAGTACTTC. Combining the CDR3 with reference TRBV9 and TRBJ2-5 gives the whole variable domain DSGVTQTPKHLITATGQRVTLRCSPRSGDLSVYWYQQSLDQGLQFLIQYYNGEERAKGNILERFSAQQFPDLHSELNLSSLELGDSALYFCASSVGTSGPQETQYFGPGTRLLVL.

The J gene is TRBJ1-2, the V gene TRBV4-2; D gene unclear. This CDR3 has 15 residues. Trimming took 1 base from V and 8 from J, leaving 17 bases between them. Germline CDR1 is LGHNA and CDR2 is YNFKEQ. CDR3 residues: CASSQVLLFGGGYTF. The CDR3 nucleotides are TGTGCCAGCAGCCAAGTTTTACTCTTTGGCGGCGGCTACACCTTC.

The CDR3 region has the DNA TGTGCCAGCAGTTACTCGAGACTAGCGGGGTCTGATACGCAGTATTTT. Amino acid sequence: CASSYSRLAGSDTQYF. The rearrangement links TRBV6-5 to TRBJ2-3, with 11 nucleotides matching TRBD2. The CDR3 loop spans 16 amino acids. V was pared by 0 bases and J by 6 bases, with 5 bases of the junction left unmatched. Germline CDR1 MNHEY, CDR2 SVGAGI.

The rearrangement links TRBV19 to TRBJ2-1; 12 bases are shared with TRBD2. CDR3 length: 16 amino acids. The germline gives CDR1 LNHDA, CDR2 SQIVND (reference sequence). V was pared by 7 bases and J by 1 base, with 5 bases of the junction left unmatched. Here the CDR3 reads CASIDLAGGSYNEQFF. The CDR3 DNA follows: TGTGCCAGTATCGACCTAGCGGGGGGGTCCTACAATGAGCAGTTCTTC. Looking up the rest from reference TRBV19 and TRBJ2-1 gives the full variable domain: DGGITQSPKYLFRKEGQNVTLSCEQNLNHDAMYWYRQDPGQGLRLIYYSQIVNDFQKGDIAEGYSVSREKKESFPLTVTSAQKNPTAFYLCASIDLAGGSYNEQFFGPGTRLTVL.

This clone has more than one count but fewer than ten. The chain links TRBV4-1 to TRBJ1-2; D perhaps matches TRBD1 (6 bases). The CDR3 consists of 12 residues. Germline values: CDR1 MGHRA, CDR2 YSYEKL. V was trimmed by 5 bases and J by 5 bases, leaving 9 bases between them. The CDR3 DNA reads TGCGCCAGCAGCGAGACAGGTTATGGCTACACCTTC. This codes for CASSETGYGYTF.

This chain connects TRBV10-3 to TRBJ1-5; TRBD1 agrees at 10 bases. The CDR3 consists of 12 residues. Germline CDR1 ENHRY, CDR2 SYGVKD. Trimming took 6 bases from V and 8 from J; bases not matched to a gene: 1. This chain's CDR3 is CAIRGTGEPQHF. The CDR3 region has the DNA TGTGCCATCAGGGGGACAGGGGAGCCCCAGCATTTT.

This clone was seen a few times. V usage is TRBV4-1 and J usage is TRBJ1-1, with 8 bases identical to TRBD1. The CDR3 covers 15 residues. Germline CDR1 MGHRA, CDR2 YSYEKL. With 2 bases clipped from V and 3 bases from J, the junction kept 5 bases outside the gene matches. The CDR3 coding sequence is TGCGCCAGCAGCCAACGACAGGGGAGTTACACTGAAGCTTTCTTT. This encodes CASSQRQGSYTEAFF.

This chain joins TRBV4-3 and TRBJ2-7; TRBD1 aligns across 10 bases. With 0 bases clipped from V and 4 bases from J, the junction kept 15 bases outside the gene matches. CDR3 length: 19 amino acids. The V gene's germline CDR1 is LGHNA and CDR2 YSLEER. In DNA form, the CDR3 reads TGCGCCAGCAGCCAAGATGAGGGGACAGGGGCCCTTGGGAGTTACGAGCAGTACTTC. It encodes CASSQDEGTGALGSYEQYF.

The V and J genes are TRBV2 and TRBJ1-1; D may be TRBD1 (6 bases). The CDR3 covers 13 residues. Trimming removed 10 bases from V and 4 bases from J, with 16 bases in between. Germline V lookup: CDR1 SNHLY, CDR2 FYNNEI. DNA of the CDR3: TGTGCCACCACGGACGTAGGGGGCACTGAAGCTTTCTTT. Its protein is CATTDVGGTEAFF.

This chain connects TRBV27 to TRBJ1-5, with TRBD1 matching 7 bases. This CDR3 is built from 15 residues. V gave up 6 bases and J gave up 1 base; unmatched junction bases: 6. Germline V gene sequence: CDR1 MNHEY, CDR2 SMNVEV (reference sequence). The DNA of the CDR3 is TGTGCCAGCAGACCGACAGGGTTCAGCAATCAGCCCCAGCATTTT. Its protein product is CASRPTGFSNQPQHF.

This chain connects TRBV9 to TRBJ1-5, with D possibly matching TRBD1 (5 bases). Germline lookup yields CDR1 SGDLS and CDR2 YYNGEE. The CDR3 has 14 amino acids. The germline V and J ends were trimmed by 3 bases and 6 bases, with 13 bases remaining between them. The CDR3, as DNA: TGTGCCAGCAGCGCTCAGGGCTCGGGTCAGCCCCAGCATTTT. Its translation: CASSAQGSGQPQHF.

The V and J genes are TRBV9 and TRBJ2-5; 11 bases are shared with TRBD1. V gave up 3 bases and J gave up 5 bases; unmatched junction bases: 3. Germline CDR1 and CDR2: SGDLS and YYNGEE. CDR3 length: 14 residues. The CDR3 sequence: CASSAGQGAETQYF. The CDR3 DNA sequence: TGTGCCAGCAGCGCCGGACAGGGGGCGGAGACCCAGTACTTC.

This clone was seen more than once but under ten times. The V gene is TRBV29-1, the J gene TRBJ1-1; 9 bases agree with TRBD1. Trimming removed 4 bases from V and 4 bases from J; junction bases left unmatched: 1. Germline CDR1 is SQVTM and CDR2 is ANQGSEA. This CDR3 contains 12 residues. The CDR3 DNA reads as TGCAGCGTTGGGACAGGGGCCACTGAAGCTTTCTTT. This translates into CSVGTGATEAFF.